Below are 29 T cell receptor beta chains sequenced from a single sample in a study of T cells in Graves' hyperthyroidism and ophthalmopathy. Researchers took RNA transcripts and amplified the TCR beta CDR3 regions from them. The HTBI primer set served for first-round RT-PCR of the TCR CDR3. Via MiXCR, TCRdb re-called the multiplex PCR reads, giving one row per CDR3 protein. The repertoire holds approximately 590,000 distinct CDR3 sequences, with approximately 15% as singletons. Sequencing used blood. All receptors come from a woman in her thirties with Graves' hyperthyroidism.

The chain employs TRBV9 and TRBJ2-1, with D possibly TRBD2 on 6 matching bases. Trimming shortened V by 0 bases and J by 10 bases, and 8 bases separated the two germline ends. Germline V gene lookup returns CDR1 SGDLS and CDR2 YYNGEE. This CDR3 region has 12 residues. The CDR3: CASSVEGLEQFF. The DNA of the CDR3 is TGTGCCAGCAGCGTAGAGGGACTGGAGCAGTTCTTC.

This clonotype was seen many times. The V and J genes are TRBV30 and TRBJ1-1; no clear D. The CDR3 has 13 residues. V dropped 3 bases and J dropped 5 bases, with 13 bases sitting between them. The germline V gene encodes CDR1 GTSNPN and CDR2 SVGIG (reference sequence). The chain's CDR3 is CAWRAHLSTEAFF. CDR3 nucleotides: TGTGCCTGGAGAGCCCATTTGTCAACTGAAGCTTTCTTT.

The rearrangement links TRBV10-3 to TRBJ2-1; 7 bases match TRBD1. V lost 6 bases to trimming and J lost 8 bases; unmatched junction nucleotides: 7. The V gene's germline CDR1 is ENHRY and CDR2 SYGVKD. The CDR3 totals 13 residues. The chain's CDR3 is CAIRTGEADEQFF. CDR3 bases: TGTGCCATCAGAACAGGGGAAGCGGATGAGCAGTTCTTC.

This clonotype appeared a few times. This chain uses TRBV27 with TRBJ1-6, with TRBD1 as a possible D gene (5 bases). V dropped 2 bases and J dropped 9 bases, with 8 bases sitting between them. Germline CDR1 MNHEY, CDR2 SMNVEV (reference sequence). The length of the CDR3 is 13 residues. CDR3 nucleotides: TGTGCCAGCAGTTTAGTAAGGGGTTCACCCCTCCACTTT. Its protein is CASSLVRGSPLHF.

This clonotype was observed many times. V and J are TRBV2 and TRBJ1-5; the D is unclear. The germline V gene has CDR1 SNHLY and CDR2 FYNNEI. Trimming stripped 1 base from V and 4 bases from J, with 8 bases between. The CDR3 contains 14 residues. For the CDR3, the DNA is TGTGCCAGCAGTGAAGAATGGCCTAATCAGCCCCAGCATTTT. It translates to CASSEEWPNQPQHF.

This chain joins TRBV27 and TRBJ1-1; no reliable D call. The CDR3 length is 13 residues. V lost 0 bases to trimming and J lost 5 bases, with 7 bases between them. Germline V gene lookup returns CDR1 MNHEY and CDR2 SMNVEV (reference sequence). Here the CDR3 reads CASSLSWATEAFF. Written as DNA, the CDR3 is TGTGCCAGCAGTTTATCGTGGGCTACTGAAGCTTTCTTT.

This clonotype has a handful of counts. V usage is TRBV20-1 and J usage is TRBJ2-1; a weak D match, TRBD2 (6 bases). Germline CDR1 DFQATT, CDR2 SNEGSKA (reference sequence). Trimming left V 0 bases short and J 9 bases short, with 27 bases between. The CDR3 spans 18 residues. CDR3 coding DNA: TGCAGTGCTAGAGATTTTCAGTCGCTTAAGGCGGGAATCGGTGAGCAGTTCTTC. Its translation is CSARDFQSLKAGIGEQFF.

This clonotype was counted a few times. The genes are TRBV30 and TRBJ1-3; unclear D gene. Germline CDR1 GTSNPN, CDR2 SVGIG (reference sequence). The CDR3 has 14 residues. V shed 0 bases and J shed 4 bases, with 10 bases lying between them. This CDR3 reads CAWSVPGRGNTIYF. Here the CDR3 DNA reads TGTGCCTGGAGTGTGCCAGGACGGGGAAACACCATATATTTT.

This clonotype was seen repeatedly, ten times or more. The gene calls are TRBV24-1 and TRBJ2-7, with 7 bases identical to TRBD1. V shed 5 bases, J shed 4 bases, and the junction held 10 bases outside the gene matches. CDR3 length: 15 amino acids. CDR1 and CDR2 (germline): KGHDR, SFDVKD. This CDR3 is CATSGPGQNGYEQYF. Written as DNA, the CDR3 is TGTGCCACCAGTGGCCCGGGACAGAATGGGTACGAGCAGTACTTC.

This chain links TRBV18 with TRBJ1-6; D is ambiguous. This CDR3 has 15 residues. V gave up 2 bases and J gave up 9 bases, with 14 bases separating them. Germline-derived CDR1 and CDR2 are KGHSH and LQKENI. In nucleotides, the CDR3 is TGTGCCAGCTCACCAGGAGGGCCGGTGGGTTCACCCCTCCACTTT. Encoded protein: CASSPGGPVGSPLHF. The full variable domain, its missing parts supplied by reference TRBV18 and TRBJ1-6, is NAGVMQNPRHLVRRRGQEARLRCSPMKGHSHVYWYRQLPEEGLKFMVYLQKENIIDESGMPKERFSAEFPKEGPSILRIQQVVRGDSAAYFCASSPGGPVGSPLHFGNGTRLTVT.

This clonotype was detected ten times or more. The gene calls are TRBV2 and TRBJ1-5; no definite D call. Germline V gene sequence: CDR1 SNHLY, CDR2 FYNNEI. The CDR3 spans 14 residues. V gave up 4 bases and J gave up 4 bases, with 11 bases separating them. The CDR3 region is CASSGLQSNQPQHF. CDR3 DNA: TGTGCCAGCAGTGGGTTGCAGTCAAATCAGCCCCAGCATTTT.

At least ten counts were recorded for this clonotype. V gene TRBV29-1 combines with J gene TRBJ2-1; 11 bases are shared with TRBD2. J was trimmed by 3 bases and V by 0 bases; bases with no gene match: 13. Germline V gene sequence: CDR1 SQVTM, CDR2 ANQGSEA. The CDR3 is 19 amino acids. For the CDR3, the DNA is TGCAGCGTTGAAGATCGCCCCGTGGCTAGCGGGAGGTTCTACAATGAGCAGTTCTTC. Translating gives CSVEDRPVASGRFYNEQFF.

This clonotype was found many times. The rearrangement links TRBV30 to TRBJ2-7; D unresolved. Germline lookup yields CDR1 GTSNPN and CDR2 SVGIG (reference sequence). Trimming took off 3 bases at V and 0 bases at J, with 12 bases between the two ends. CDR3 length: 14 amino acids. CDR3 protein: CAWSGLGLSYEQYF. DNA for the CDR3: TGTGCCTGGAGCGGGCTGGGCCTCTCCTACGAGCAGTACTTC. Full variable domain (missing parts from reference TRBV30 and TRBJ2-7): SQTIHQWPATLVQPVGSPLSLECTVEGTSNPNLYWYRQAAGRGLQLLFYSVGIGQISSEVPQNLSASRPQDRQFILSSKKLLLSDSGFYLCAWSGLGLSYEQYFGPGTRLTVT.

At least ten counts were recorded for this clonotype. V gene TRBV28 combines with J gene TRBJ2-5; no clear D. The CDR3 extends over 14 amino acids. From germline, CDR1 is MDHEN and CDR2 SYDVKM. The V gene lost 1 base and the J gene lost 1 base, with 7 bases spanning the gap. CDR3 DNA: TGTGCCAGCAGTTTATCCCAGCGCCAAGAGACCCAGTACTTC. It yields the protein CASSLSQRQETQYF.

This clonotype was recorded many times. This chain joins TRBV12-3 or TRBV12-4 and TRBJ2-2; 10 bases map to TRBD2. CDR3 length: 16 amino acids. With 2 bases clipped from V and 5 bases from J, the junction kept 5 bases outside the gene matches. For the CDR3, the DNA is TGTGCCAGCAGTTTAACAGCGGGAGGGCCGACCGGGGAGCTGTTTTTT. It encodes CASSLTAGGPTGELFF.

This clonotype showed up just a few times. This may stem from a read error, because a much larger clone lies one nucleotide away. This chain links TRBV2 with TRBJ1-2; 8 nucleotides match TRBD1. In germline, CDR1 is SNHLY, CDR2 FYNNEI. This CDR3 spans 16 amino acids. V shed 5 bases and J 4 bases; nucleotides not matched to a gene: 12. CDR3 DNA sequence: TGTGCCAGCAGTTACCCGAGGGGGACAGGACGCTATGGCTACACCTTC. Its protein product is CASSYPRGTGRYGYTF.

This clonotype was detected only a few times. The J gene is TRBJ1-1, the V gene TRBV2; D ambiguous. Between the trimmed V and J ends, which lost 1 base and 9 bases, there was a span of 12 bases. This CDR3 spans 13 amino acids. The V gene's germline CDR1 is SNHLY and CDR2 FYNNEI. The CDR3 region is CASSEVVGVQAFF. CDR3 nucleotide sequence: TGTGCCAGCAGTGAAGTCGTCGGGGTTCAAGCTTTCTTT.

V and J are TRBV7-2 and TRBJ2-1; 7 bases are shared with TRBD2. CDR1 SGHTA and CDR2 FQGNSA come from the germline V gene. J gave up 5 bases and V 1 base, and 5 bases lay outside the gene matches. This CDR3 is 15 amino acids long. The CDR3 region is CASSLGPLADNEQFF. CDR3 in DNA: TGTGCCAGCAGCTTAGGCCCCCTAGCGGACAATGAGCAGTTCTTC.

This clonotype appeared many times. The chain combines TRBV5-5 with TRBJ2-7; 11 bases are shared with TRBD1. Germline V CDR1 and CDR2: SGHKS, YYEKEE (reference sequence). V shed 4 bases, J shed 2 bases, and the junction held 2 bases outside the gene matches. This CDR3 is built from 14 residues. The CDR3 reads CASSGTGGAYEQYF. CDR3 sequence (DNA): TGTGCCAGCAGCGGGACAGGGGGGGCCTACGAGCAGTACTTC. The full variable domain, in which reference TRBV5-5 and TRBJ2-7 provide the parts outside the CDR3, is DAGVTQSPTHLIKTRGQQVTLRCSPISGHKSVSWYQQVLGQGPQFIFQYYEKEERGRGNFPDRFSARQFPNYSSELNVNALLLGDSALYLCASSGTGGAYEQYFGPGTRLTVT.

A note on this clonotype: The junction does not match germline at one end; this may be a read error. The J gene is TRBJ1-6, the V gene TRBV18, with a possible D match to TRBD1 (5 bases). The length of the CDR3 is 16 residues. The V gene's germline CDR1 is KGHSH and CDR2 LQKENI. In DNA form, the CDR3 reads TGTGCCAGCTCACCAAATGCGGGGACCTATAATCCACCCCTCCACTTT. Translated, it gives CASSPNAGTYNPPLHF. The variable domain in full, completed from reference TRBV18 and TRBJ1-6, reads NAGVMQNPRHLVRRRGQEARLRCSPMKGHSHVYWYRQLPEEGLKFMVYLQKENIIDESGMPKERFSAEFPKEGPSILRIQQVVRGDSAAYFCASSPNAGTYNPPLHFGNGTRLTVT.

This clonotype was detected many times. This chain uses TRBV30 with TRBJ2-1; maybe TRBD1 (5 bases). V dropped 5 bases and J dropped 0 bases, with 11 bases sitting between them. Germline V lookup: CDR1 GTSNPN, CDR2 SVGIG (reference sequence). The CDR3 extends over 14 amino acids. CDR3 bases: TGTGCCTGGGGGGCCTCAAGCTCCTACAATGAGCAGTTCTTC. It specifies CAWGASSSYNEQFF.

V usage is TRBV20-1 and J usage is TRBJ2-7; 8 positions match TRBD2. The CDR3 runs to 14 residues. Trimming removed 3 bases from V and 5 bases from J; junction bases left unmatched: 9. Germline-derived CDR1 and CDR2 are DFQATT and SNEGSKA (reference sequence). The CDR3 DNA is TGCAGTGCTAGTCCAGCGGGAGTATTCCACGAGCAGTACTTC. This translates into CSASPAGVFHEQYF.

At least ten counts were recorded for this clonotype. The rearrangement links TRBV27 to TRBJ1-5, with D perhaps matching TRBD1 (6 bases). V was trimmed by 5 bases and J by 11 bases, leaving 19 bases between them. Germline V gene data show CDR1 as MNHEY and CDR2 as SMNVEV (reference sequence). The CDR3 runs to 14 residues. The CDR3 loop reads CASSLTGPYEAQHF. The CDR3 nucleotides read TGTGCCAGCAGTCTCACAGGGCCGTATGAGGCCCAGCATTTT.

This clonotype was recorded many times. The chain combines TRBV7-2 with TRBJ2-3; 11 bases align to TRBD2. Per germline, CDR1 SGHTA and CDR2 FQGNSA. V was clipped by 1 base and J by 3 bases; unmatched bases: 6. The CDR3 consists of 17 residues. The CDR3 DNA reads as TGTGCCAGCAGCTTAGATAGCGGGAGGGCCGGGACAGATACGCAGTATTTT. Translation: CASSLDSGRAGTDTQYF. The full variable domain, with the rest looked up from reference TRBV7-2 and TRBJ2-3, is GAGVSQSPSNKVTEKGKDVELRCDPISGHTALYWYRQSLGQGLEFLIYFQGNSAPDKSGLPSDRFSAERTGGSVSTLTIQRTQQEDSAVYLCASSLDSGRAGTDTQYFGPGTRLTVL.

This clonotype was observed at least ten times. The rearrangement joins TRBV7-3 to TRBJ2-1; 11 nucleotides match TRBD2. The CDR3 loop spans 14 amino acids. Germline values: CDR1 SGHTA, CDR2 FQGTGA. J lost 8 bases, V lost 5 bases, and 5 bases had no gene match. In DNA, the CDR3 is TGTGCCAGCAGCCGGACTAGCGGGTTGGATGAGCAGTTCTTC. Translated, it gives CASSRTSGLDEQFF. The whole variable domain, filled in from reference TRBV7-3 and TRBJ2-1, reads GAGVSQTPSNKVTEKGKYVELRCDPISGHTALYWYRQSLGQGPEFLIYFQGTGAADDSGLPNDRFFAVRPEGSVSTLKIQRTERGDSAVYLCASSRTSGLDEQFFGPGTRLTVL.

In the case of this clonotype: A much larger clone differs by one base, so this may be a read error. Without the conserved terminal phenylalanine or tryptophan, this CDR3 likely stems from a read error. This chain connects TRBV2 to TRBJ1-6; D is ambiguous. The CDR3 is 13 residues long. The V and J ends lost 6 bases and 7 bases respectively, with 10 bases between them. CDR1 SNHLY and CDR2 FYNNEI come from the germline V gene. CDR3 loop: CASSTLGNSPLHL. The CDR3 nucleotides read TGTGCCAGCAGCACACTAGGAAATTCACCCCTCCACCTT.

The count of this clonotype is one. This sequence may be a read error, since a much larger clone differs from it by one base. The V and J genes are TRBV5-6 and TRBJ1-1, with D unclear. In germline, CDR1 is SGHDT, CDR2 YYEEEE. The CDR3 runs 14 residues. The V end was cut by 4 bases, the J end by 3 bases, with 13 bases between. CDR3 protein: CASSHGGMDTEAFF. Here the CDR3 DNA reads TGTGCCAGCAGCCATGGCGGTATGGACACTGAAGCTTTCTTT.

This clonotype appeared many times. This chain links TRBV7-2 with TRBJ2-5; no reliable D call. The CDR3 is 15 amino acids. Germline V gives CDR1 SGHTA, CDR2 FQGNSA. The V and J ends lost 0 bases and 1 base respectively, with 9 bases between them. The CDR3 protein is CASSLAFGTQETQYF. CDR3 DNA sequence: TGTGCCAGCAGCTTAGCGTTCGGAACCCAAGAGACCCAGTACTTC. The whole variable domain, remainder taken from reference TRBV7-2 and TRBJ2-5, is GAGVSQSPSNKVTEKGKDVELRCDPISGHTALYWYRQSLGQGLEFLIYFQGNSAPDKSGLPSDRFSAERTGGSVSTLTIQRTQQEDSAVYLCASSLAFGTQETQYFGPGTRLLVL.

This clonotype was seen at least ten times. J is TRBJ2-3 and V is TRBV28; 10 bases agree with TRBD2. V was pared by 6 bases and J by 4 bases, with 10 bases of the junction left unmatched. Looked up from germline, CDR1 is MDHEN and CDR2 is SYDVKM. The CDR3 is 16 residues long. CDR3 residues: CASSRLLAGISDTQYF. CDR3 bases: TGTGCCAGCAGCCGATTACTAGCGGGAATCTCAGATACGCAGTATTTT.